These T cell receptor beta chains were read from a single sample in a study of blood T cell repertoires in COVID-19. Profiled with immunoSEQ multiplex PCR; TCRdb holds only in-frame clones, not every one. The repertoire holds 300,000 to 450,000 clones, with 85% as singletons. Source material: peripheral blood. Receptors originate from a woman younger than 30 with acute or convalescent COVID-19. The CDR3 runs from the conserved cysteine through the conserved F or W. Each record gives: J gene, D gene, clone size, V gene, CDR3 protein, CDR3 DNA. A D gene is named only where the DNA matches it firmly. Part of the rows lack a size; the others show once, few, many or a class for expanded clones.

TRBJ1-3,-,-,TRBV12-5,CASGLDRYTIYF,TGTGCTAGTGGTTTGGACAGATACACCATATATTTT
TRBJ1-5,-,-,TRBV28,CASSSGTGLSNQPQHF,TGTGCCAGCAGTTCTGGTACAGGCCTTAGCAATCAGCCCCAGCATTTT
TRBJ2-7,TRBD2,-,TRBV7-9,CASSLTSETYEQYF,TGTGCCAGCAGCTTAACTAGCGAAACCTACGAGCAGTACTTC
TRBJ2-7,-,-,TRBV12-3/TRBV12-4,CASSLALRDEQYF,TGTGCCAGCAGTTTAGCCCTCAGGGACGAGCAGTACTTC
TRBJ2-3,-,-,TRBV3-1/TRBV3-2,CASSHSSDTQYF,TGTGCCAGCAGCCATTCTAGCGATACGCAGTATTTT
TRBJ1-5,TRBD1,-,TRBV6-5,CASSSRGRGQPQHF,TGTGCCAGCAGTTCCAGGGGGCGCGGTCAGCCCCAGCATTTT
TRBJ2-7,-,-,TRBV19,CASSTLVGRGLLHEQYF,TGTGCCAGTAGTACGTTGGTGGGGAGAGGTCTACTACACGAGCAGTACTTC
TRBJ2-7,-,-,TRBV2,CASRRGGLEQYF,TGTGCCAGCAGGAGGGGGGGACTGGAGCAGTACTTC
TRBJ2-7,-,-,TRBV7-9,CASSSGTGYEQYF,TGTGCCAGCAGCTCCGGGACTGGCTACGAGCAGTACTTC
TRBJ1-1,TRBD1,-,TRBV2,CASSEEGAMNTEAFF,TGTGCCAGCAGTGAGGAGGGGGCGATGAACACTGAAGCTTTCTTT
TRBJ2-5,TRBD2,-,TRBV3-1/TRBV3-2,CASSPRWTSGHQETQYF,TGTGCCAGCAGCCCTCGCTGGACTAGCGGTCACCAAGAGACCCAGTACTTC
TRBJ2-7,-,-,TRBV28,CASGQEGEQYF,TGTGCCAGCGGACAGGAGGGCGAGCAGTACTTC
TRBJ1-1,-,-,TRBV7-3,CASSFDRQAEAFF,TGTGCCAGCAGCTTCGATAGACAGGCTGAAGCTTTCTTT
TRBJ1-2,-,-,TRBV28,CASMAQNYGYTF,TGTGCCAGCATGGCACAGAACTATGGCTACACCTTC
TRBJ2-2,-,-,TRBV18,CASSPSGGDTGELFF,TGTGCCAGCTCACCCTCCGGGGGTGACACCGGGGAGCTGTTTTTT
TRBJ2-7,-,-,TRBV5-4,CASSRNPGQFLTYEQYF,TGTGCCAGCAGCCGTAACCCCGGACAGTTTTTAACCTACGAGCAGTACTTC
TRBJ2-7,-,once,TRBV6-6,CASSGGLVYEQYF,TGTGCCAGCAGTGGGGGCCTAGTCTACGAGCAGTACTTC
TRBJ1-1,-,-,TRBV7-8,CASSSQGGDTEAFF,TGTGCCAGCAGCTCCCAGGGAGGGGACACTGAAGCTTTCTTT
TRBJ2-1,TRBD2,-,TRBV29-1,CSVVHSGGYGEQFF,TGCAGCGTTGTCCATAGCGGGGGCTACGGTGAGCAGTTCTTC
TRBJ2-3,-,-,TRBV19,CASSMDSQGPDTQYF,TGTGCCAGTAGTATGGATAGTCAGGGCCCAGATACGCAGTATTTT
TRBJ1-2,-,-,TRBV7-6,CASSLDGRDYGYTF,TGTGCCAGCAGCTTAGATGGCAGGGACTATGGCTACACCTTC
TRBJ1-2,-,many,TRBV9,CASSVEPAGGYTF,TGTGCCAGCAGCGTAGAACCCGCGGGTGGCTACACCTTC
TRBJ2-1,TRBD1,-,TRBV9,CASSASGTGSISYNEQFF,TGTGCCAGCAGCGCCTCCGGGACAGGGAGTATCTCCTACAATGAGCAGTTCTTC
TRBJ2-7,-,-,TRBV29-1,CSVEVWQSGGEQYF,TGCAGCGTTGAGGTGTGGCAGAGTGGGGGGGAGCAGTACTTC
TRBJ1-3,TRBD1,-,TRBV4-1,CASSQDFMDRVDTIYF,TGCGCCAGCAGCCAAGATTTTATGGACAGGGTAGACACCATATATTTT